This TCR beta chain was recovered during a study of blood T cell repertoires in COVID-19. The overall study: The analysed material was cDNA or gDNA that came from T cells, B-cell-depleted T cells, or PBMCs.

Comments on this clone: Other DNA sequences within the sample encode an identical CDR3.

As processed by the authors: Reference gene primers were amplified, and this amplification served to estimate nucleated cell counts. Sequencing was performed with immunoSEQ multiplex PCR; in TCRdb, only in-frame clones are kept and a portion is missing. That table supplies the V and J calls and clone size; D and trimming were determined from the DNA. In the table there are approximately 150,000 clones, around 80% of which are singletons. This clonotype was obtained from a man aged 50 to 59 with acute or convalescent COVID-19. Specimen: peripheral blood.

DNA for the CDR3: TGTGCCAGCAGTTACGGGGGACAGCCTTATGGCTACACCTTC. It is translated as CASSYGGQPYGYTF. This chain joins TRBV6-5 and TRBJ1-2, with 7 bases that match TRBD1. The germline gives CDR1 MNHEY, CDR2 SVGAGI. The CDR3 spans 14 residues. V trimming: 2 bases; J trimming: 5 bases; junction bases outside the gene matches: 5.